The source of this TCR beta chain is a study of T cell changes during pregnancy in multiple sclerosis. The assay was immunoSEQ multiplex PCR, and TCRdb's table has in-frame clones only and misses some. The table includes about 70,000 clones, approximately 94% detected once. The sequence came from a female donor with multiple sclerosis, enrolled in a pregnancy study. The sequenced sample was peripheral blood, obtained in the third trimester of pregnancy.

The chain's CDR3 is CASSSLGGGYGYTF. The CDR3 DNA is TGTGCCAGCAGTTCGCTTGGGGGAGGTTATGGCTACACCTTC. The rearrangement links TRBV6-6 to TRBJ1-2; a weak D match, TRBD1 (5 bases). Germline V gene sequence: CDR1 MNHNY, CDR2 SVGAGI (reference sequence). With 4 bases removed from V and 5 bases from J, the gap between germline ends came to 14 bases. This CDR3 has 14 amino acids.